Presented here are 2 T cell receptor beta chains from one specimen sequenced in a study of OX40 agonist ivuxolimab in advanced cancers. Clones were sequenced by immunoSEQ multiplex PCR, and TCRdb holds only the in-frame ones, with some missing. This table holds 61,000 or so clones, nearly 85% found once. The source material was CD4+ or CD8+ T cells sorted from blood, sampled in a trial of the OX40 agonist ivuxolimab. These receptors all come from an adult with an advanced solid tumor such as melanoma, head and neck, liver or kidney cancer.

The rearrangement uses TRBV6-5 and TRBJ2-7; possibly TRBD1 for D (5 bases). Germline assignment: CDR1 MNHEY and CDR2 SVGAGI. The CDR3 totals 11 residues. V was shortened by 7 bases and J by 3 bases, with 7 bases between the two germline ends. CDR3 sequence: CASNRGYEQYF. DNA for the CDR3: TGTGCCAGCAATAGGGGCTACGAGCAGTACTTC.

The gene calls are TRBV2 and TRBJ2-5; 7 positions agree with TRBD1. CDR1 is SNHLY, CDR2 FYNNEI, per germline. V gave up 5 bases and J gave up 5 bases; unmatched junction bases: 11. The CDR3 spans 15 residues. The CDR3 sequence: CASSPSTGTVETQYF. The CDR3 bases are TGTGCCAGCAGTCCCTCGACAGGGACGGTGGAGACCCAGTACTTC. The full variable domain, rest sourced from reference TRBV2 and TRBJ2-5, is EPEVTQTPSHQVTQMGQEVILRCVPISNHLYFYWYRQILGQKVEFLVSFYNNEISEKSEIFDDQFSVERPDGSNFTLKIRSTKLEDSAMYFCASSPSTGTVETQYFGPGTRLLVL.